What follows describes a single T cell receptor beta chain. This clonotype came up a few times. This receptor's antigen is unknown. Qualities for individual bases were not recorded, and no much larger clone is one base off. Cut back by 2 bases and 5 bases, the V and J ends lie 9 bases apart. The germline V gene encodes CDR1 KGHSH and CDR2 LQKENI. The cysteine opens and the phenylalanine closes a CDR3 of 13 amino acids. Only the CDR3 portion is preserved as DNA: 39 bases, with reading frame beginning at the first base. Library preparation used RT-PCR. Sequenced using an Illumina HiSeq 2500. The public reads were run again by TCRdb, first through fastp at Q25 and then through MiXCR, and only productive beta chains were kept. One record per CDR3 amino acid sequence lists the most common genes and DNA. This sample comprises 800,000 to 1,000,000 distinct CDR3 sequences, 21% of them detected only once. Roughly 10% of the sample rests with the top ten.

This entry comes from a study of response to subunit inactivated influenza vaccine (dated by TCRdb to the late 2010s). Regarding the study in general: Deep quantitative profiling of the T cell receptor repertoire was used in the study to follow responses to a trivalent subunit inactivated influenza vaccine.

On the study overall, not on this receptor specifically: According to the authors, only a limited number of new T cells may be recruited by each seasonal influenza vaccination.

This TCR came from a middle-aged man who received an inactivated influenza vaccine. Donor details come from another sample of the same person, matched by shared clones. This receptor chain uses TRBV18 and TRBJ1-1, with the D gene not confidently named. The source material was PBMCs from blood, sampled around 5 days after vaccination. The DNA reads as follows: TGTGCCAGCTCACCAAGTGGCGGAACTGAAGCTTTCTTT. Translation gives CASSPSGGTEAFF.